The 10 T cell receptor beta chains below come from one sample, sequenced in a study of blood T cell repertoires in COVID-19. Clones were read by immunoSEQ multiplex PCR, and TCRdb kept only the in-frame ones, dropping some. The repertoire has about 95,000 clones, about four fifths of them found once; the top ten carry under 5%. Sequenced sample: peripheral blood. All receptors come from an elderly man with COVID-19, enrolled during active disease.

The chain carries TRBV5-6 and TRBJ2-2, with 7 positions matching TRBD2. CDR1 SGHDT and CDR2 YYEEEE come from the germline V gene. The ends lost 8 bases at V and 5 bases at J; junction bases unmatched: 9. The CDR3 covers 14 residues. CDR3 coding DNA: TGTGCCAGTGGACTAGTAGGCCGGACCGGGGAGCTGTTTTTT. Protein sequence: CASGLVGRTGELFF.

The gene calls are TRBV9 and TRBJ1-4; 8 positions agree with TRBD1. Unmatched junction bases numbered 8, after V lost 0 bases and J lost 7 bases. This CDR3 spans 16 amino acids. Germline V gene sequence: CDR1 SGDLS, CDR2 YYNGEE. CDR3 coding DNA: TGTGCCAGCAGCGTAGGTGGTCAGGGGGCAAGTGAAAAACTGTTTTTT. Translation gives CASSVGGQGASEKLFF.

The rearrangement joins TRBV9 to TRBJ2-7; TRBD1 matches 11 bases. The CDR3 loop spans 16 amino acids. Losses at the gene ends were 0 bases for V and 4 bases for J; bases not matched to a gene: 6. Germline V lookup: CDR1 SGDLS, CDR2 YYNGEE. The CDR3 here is CASSVGLGQGAYEQYF. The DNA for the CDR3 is TGTGCCAGCAGCGTAGGCTTAGGACAGGGGGCTTACGAGCAGTACTTC.

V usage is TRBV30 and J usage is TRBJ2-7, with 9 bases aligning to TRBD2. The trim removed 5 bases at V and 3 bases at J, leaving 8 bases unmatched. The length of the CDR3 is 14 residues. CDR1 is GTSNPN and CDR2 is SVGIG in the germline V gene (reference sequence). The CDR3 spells CAWEPGLAVYEQYF. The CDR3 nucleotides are TGTGCCTGGGAGCCGGGACTAGCAGTCTACGAGCAGTACTTC.

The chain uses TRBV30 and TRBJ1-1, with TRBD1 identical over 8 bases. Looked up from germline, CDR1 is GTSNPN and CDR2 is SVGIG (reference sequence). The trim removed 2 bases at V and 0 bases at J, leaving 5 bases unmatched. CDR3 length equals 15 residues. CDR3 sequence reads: CAWSRQGAMNTEAFF. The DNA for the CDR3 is TGTGCCTGGAGTAGGCAGGGGGCCATGAACACTGAAGCTTTCTTT.

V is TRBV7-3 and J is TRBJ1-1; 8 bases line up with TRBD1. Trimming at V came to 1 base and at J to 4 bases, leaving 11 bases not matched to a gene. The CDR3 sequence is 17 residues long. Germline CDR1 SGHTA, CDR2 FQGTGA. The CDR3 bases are TGTGCCAGCAGCTTAATAGGACAGGGAGGTTCGCGCACTGAAGCTTTCTTT. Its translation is CASSLIGQGGSRTEAFF. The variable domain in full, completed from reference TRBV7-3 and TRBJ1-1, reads GAGVSQTPSNKVTEKGKYVELRCDPISGHTALYWYRQSLGQGPEFLIYFQGTGAADDSGLPNDRFFAVRPEGSVSTLKIQRTERGDSAVYLCASSLIGQGGSRTEAFFGQGTRLTVV.

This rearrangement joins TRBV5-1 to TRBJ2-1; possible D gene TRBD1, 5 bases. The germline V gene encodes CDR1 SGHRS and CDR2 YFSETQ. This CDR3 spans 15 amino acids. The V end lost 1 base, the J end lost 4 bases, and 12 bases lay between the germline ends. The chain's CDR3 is CASSLTGPIYNEQFF. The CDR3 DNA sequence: TGCGCCAGCAGCTTGACAGGACCAATTTACAATGAGCAGTTCTTC.

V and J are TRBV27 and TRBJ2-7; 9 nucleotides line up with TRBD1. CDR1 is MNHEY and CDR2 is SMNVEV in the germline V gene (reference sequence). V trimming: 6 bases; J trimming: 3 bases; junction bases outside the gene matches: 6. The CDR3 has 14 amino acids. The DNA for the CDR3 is TGTGCCAGCAGGGGGTTGGGACAGGGCTACGAGCAGTACTTC. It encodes CASRGLGQGYEQYF.

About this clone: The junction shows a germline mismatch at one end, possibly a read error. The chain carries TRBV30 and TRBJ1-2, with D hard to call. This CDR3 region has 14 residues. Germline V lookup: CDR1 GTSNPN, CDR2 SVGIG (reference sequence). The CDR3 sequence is CAWSVTTTPPFLIF. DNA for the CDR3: TGTGCCTGGAGTGTAACAACTACCCCGCCTTTTCTGATCTTC.

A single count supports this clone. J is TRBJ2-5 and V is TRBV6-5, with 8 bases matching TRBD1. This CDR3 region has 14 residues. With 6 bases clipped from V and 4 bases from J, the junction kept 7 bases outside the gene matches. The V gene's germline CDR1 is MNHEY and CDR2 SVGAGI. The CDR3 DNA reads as TGTGCCAGCAGGCCCAGGGGGCGCATAGAGACCCAGTACTTC. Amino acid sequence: CASRPRGRIETQYF.